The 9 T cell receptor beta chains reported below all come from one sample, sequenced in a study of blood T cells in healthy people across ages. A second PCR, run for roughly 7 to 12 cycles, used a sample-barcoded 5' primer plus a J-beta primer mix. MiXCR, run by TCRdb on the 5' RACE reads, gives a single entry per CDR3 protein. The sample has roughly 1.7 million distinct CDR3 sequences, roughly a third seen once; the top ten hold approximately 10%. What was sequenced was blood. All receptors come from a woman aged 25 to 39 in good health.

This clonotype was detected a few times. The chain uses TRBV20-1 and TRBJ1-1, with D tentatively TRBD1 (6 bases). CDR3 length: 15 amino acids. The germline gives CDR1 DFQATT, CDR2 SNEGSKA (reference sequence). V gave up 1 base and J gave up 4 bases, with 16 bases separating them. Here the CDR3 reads CSARAQGPLATEAFF. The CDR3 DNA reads TGCAGTGCTAGAGCTCAGGGGCCCTTGGCCACTGAAGCTTTCTTT.

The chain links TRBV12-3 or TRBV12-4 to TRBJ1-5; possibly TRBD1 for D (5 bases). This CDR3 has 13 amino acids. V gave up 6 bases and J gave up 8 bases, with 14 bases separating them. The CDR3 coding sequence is TGTGCCAGCAGGGGGGACGGGGGGGAGCCCCAGCATTTT. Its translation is CASRGDGGEPQHF.

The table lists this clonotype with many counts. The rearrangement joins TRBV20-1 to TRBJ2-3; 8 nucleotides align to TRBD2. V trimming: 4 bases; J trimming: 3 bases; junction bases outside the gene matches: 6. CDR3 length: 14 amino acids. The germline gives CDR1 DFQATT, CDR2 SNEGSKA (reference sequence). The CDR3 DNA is TGCAGTGCTAACGGCGGGAGGACGACAGATACGCAGTATTTT. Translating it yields CSANGGRTTDTQYF.

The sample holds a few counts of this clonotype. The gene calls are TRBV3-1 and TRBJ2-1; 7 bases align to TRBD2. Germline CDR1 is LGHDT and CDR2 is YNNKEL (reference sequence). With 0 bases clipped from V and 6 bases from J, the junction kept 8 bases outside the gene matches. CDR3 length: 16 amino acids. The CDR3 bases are TGTGCCAGCAGCCAAGAGCCTGGCGGGGGTACCAATGAGCAGTTCTTC. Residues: CASSQEPGGGTNEQFF.

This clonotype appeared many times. The DNA for the CDR3 is TGTGCCAGCAGCCAAGACATCAGTGAGCAGTTCTTC. This sequence encodes CASSQDISEQFF. The chain carries TRBV16 and TRBJ2-1; unclear D gene. This CDR3 spans 12 amino acids. With 2 bases removed from V and 9 bases from J, the gap between germline ends came to 8 bases. The V gene's germline CDR1 is KGHSY and CDR2 FQNENV.

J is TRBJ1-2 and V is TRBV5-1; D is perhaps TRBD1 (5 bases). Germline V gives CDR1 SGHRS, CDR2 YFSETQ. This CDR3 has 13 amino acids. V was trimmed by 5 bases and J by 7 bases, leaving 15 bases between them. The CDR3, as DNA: TGCGCCAGCAGTTCGTCAGGGTCGTTTGGCTACACCTTC. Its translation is CASSSSGSFGYTF.

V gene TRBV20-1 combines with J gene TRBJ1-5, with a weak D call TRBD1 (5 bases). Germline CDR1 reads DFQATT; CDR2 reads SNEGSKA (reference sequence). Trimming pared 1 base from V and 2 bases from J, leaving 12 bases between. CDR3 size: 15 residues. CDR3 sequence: CSARVTGRGNQPQHF. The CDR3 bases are TGCAGTGCTAGAGTCACAGGTCGGGGCAATCAGCCCCAGCATTTT.

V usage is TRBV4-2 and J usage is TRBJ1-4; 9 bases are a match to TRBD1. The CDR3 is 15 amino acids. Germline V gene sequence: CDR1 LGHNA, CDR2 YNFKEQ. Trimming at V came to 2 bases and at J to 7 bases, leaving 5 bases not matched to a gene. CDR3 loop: CASSQQDRGSEKLFF. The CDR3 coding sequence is TGTGCCAGCAGCCAACAGGACAGGGGCAGTGAAAAACTGTTTTTT.

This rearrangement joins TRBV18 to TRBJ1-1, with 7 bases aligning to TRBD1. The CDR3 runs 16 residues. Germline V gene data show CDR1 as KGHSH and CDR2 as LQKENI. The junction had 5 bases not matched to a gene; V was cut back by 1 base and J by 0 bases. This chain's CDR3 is CASSPRGQNMNTEAFF. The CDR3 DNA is TGTGCCAGCTCACCACGGGGACAGAACATGAACACTGAAGCTTTCTTT.